The 23 T cell receptor beta chains below were found in one sample sequenced in a study of PD-1 blockade in mismatch repair-deficient tumors. Profiled with immunoSEQ multiplex PCR; TCRdb holds only in-frame clones, not every one. The sample carries 100,000 to 150,000 clones, 88% recorded once. The sample was peripheral blood, taken roughly 67 weeks after starting pembrolizumab. The receptors originated from an adult with mismatch repair-deficient cancer.

This chain joins TRBV4-3 and TRBJ1-4; weak D call: TRBD1 (5 bases). The CDR3 length is 13 residues. Germline CDR1 is LGHNA and CDR2 is YSLEER. Trimming took off 1 base at V and 11 bases at J, with 11 bases between the two ends. The CDR3 DNA is TGCGCCAGCAGCCAAGTCGGACGGGGGAAACTGTTTTTT. Protein: CASSQVGRGKLFF.

This chain uses TRBV6-6 with TRBJ1-1; TRBD1 might be the D (5 bases). Germline lookup yields CDR1 MNHNY and CDR2 SVGAGI (reference sequence). V gave up 0 bases and J gave up 8 bases, with 13 bases separating them. The CDR3 is 14 residues long. CDR3 amino acids: CASSYSKGVVEAFF. CDR3 nucleotide sequence: TGTGCCAGCAGTTACTCGAAAGGGGTCGTCGAAGCTTTCTTT.

This rearrangement joins TRBV7-6 to TRBJ2-2; 7 nucleotides agree with TRBD2. After removal of 1 base from V and 8 bases from J, the junction contained 13 bases not matched to a gene. This CDR3 has 17 amino acids. CDR1 is SGHVS and CDR2 is FNYEAQ in the germline V gene. CDR3 nucleotide sequence: TGTGCCAGCAGCTTAGTGGCGGGAGATTGGATGTCTGGGGAGCTGTTTTTT. Its protein product is CASSLVAGDWMSGELFF. The variable domain in full, with the rest retrieved from reference TRBV7-6 and TRBJ2-2, is GAGVSQSPRYKVTKRGQDVALRCDPISGHVSLYWYRQALGQGPEFLTYFNYEAQQDKSGLPNDRFSAERPEGSISTLTIQRTEQRDSAMYRCASSLVAGDWMSGELFFGEGSRLTVL.

The CDR3 DNA follows: TGTGCCAGCAGCTTGAAAAGGGAACTATCTGGAAACACCATATATTTT. As protein: CASSLKRELSGNTIYF. J is TRBJ1-3 and V is TRBV5-6; no reliable D call. The CDR3 spans 16 residues. V lost 1 base and J lost 1, with 12 bases in between. Germline V gives CDR1 SGHDT, CDR2 YYEEEE.

Remarks on this clone: Mismatch with germline at one junction end may stem from a read error. J is TRBJ2-3 and V is TRBV4-1; TRBD2 aligns across 8 bases. This CDR3 is built from 16 residues. Looked up from germline, CDR1 is MGHRA and CDR2 is YSYEKL. CDR3 in DNA: TGCGCCAGCAGCAAAATAAGCGGGAGTCGGGGAGATTCGCAGTATTTT. This codes for CASSKISGSRGDSQYF.

This rearrangement joins TRBV6-5 to TRBJ2-5; 7 positions agree with TRBD2. In germline, CDR1 is MNHEY, CDR2 SVGAGI. The length of the CDR3 is 12 residues. V lost 6 bases and J lost 5; bases outside the gene matches: 3. The CDR3 region is CASSGGKETQYF. For the CDR3, the DNA is TGTGCCAGCAGCGGGGGGAAGGAGACCCAGTACTTC.

The chain combines TRBV4-1 with TRBJ2-7; 7 bases match TRBD1. Per the germline V gene, CDR1 is MGHRA and CDR2 is YSYEKL. After removal of 0 bases from V and 1 base from J, the junction contained 12 bases not matched to a gene. The CDR3 has 18 amino acids. The CDR3 DNA is TGCGCCAGCAGCCAAGATTTAGCTTTACAGGGGCTATCCTACGAGCAGTACTTC. Translated: CASSQDLALQGLSYEQYF.

This clone was found once. One junction end does not reproduce the germline sequence, and a read error may be involved. This chain joins TRBV7-7 and TRBJ2-5, with 9 bases identical to TRBD2. CDR1 SSHAT and CDR2 FNYEAQ come from the germline V gene (reference sequence). The CDR3 spans 15 residues. The CDR3 here is CASSLTSGYQETQYF. As DNA, the CDR3 is TGTGCTAGCAGCTTAACTAGCGGGTACCAAGAGACCCAGTACTTC.

The chain uses TRBV30 and TRBJ2-2, with 8 positions matching TRBD2. CDR3 length: 14 amino acids. CDR1 is GTSNPN and CDR2 is SVGIG in the germline V gene (reference sequence). The J segment lost 5 bases and the V segment lost 4 bases, leaving 6 bases of the junction unmatched. CDR3 DNA: TGTGCCTGGAATGGACTAGCTGGTACCGGGGAGCTGTTTTTT. Protein product: CAWNGLAGTGELFF.

The chain joins TRBV6-5 to TRBJ2-6; no reliable D call. This CDR3 has 16 amino acids. The ends were cut back, 2 bases at V and 0 bases at J, with 8 bases in the middle. Per germline, CDR1 MNHEY and CDR2 SVGAGI. CDR3 nucleotides: TGTGCCAGCAGTTACACCAGTTTCTCTGGGGCCAACGTCCTGACTTTC. Residues: CASSYTSFSGANVLTF.

This clone appeared a few times. The J gene is TRBJ2-7, the V gene TRBV7-9, with TRBD1 matching 7 bases. Germline V gene sequence: CDR1 SEHNR, CDR2 FQNEAQ (reference sequence). The V and J ends lost 5 bases and 3 bases, in that order; junction bases with no gene match: 10. The CDR3 covers 15 residues. CDR3 sequence (DNA): TGTGCCAGCAGCCAACAGGGGATACAGAACTACGAGCAGTACTTC. Protein sequence: CASSQQGIQNYEQYF.

Remarks on this clone: At one of its ends the junction is not consistent with the germline gene, which may arise from a read error. V and J are TRBV15 and TRBJ1-5, with TRBD1 matching over 8 bases. The germline V gene encodes CDR1 LNHNV and CDR2 YYDKDF (reference sequence). There are 16 residues in the CDR3. CDR3 nucleotide sequence: TGTGCCACCAGCAGAGATCGGGCAGGGGGCAACCAGCCCCAGCATTTT. Translated, it gives CATSRDRAGGNQPQHF.

The rearrangement links TRBV5-6 to TRBJ2-4; D tentatively reads TRBD1 or TRBD2 (6 bases each). The CDR3 covers 18 residues. The germline V gene encodes CDR1 SGHDT and CDR2 YYEEEE. The V and J ends lost 2 bases and 5 bases respectively, with 23 bases between them. CDR3 region: CASSFGGETGYVQNIQYF. The CDR3 DNA is TGTGCCAGCAGCTTCGGGGGAGAAACAGGGTATGTGCAAAACATTCAGTACTTC.

The gene calls are TRBV5-1 and TRBJ2-2, with 7 positions matching TRBD2. This CDR3 region has 15 residues. The J segment lost 4 bases and the V segment lost 0 bases, leaving 3 bases of the junction unmatched. From germline, CDR1 is SGHRS and CDR2 YFSETQ. The CDR3 sequence: CASSLGGSVTGELFF. In DNA form, the CDR3 reads TGCGCCAGCAGCTTGGGCGGGAGCGTCACCGGGGAGCTGTTTTTT.

The chain couples TRBV5-8 to TRBJ2-7; TRBD2 agrees at 10 bases. This CDR3 contains 15 residues. Germline CDR1 SGHTS, CDR2 YDEGEE. The trim removed 4 bases at V and 5 bases at J, leaving 9 bases unmatched. In DNA form, the CDR3 reads TGTGCCAGCAGCCCCTCACTAGCGGGACGCGACGAGCAGTACTTC. Amino acids: CASSPSLAGRDEQYF.

V is TRBV19 and J is TRBJ1-1; D is uncertain. The germline V and J ends were trimmed by 7 bases and 6 bases, with 9 bases remaining between them. The CDR3 consists of 11 residues. The V gene's germline CDR1 is LNHDA and CDR2 SQIVND (reference sequence). The CDR3 loop is CASTMRAEAFF. The CDR3 region has the DNA TGTGCCAGTACCATGCGTGCTGAAGCTTTCTTT.

The chain is built from TRBV13 and TRBJ2-2; D not resolved. The germline V gene encodes CDR1 PRHDT and CDR2 FYEKMQ (reference sequence). The CDR3 has 13 amino acids. Trimming took off 5 bases at V and 4 bases at J, with 8 bases between the two ends. The CDR3 DNA is TGTGCCAGCAGCCCGACAAGCACCGGGGAGCTGTTTTTT. Amino acid sequence: CASSPTSTGELFF.

The chain carries TRBV4-3 and TRBJ2-7; D gene unclear. V shed 0 bases and J shed 3 bases, with 12 bases lying between them. The CDR3 is 15 residues long. Germline-derived CDR1 and CDR2 are LGHNA and YSLEER. In nucleotides, the CDR3 is TGCGCCAGCAGCCAAGATCCCGGATGGAGCTACGAGCAGTACTTC. Protein: CASSQDPGWSYEQYF.

V gene TRBV5-6 combines with J gene TRBJ2-1; 9 bases fit TRBD2. The V segment lost 4 bases and the J segment 0 bases; nucleotides outside the gene matches: 5. CDR1 SGHDT and CDR2 YYEEEE come from the germline V gene. CDR3 length equals 16 residues. In DNA, the CDR3 is TGTGCCAGCAGCCCCAAGCGGGAGGCCTCCTACAATGAGCAGTTCTTC. Translating gives CASSPKREASYNEQFF.

This chain uses TRBV6-1 with TRBJ2-7; 9 nucleotides align to TRBD1. J lost 4 bases, V lost 8 bases, and 9 bases had no gene match. This CDR3 has 14 residues. Per the germline V gene, CDR1 is MNHNS and CDR2 is SASEGT. For the CDR3, the DNA is TGTGCCAGCGGCCTCTTCGGGACAGGGTACGAGCAGTACTTC. This gives the protein CASGLFGTGYEQYF.

The chain recombines TRBV7-9 with TRBJ2-5, with TRBD1 as a possible D gene (6 bases). The CDR3 consists of 16 residues. V lost 2 bases to trimming and J lost 5 bases, with 18 bases between them. CDR1 and CDR2 (germline): SEHNR, FQNEAQ (reference sequence). CDR3 in DNA: TGTGCCAGCAGCTTATTACAGACAGGCGGTGGCGAGACCCAGTACTTC. Translating it yields CASSLLQTGGGETQYF.

The rearrangement joins TRBV7-9 to TRBJ2-2; D is perhaps TRBD2 (5 bases). CDR1 is SEHNR, CDR2 FQNEAQ, per germline (reference sequence). Trimming cost V 5 bases and J 1 base, with 8 bases left between them. The length of the CDR3 is 14 residues. CDR3 protein: CASSREGNTGELFF. CDR3 coding DNA: TGTGCCAGCAGCCGAGAGGGGAACACCGGGGAGCTGTTTTTT.

DNA of the CDR3: TGTGCCAGCAGAGAACTCCCCAGTATCTCCTACGAGCAGTACTTC. Encoded protein: CASRELPSISYEQYF. The chain links TRBV11-3 to TRBJ2-7; no definite D call. CDR1 and CDR2 (germline): SGHNT, YENEEA. The CDR3 sequence is 15 residues long. V was trimmed by 6 bases and J by 0 bases, leaving 15 bases between them.